This T cell receptor beta chain is drawn from a study of cytomegalovirus exposure and HLA in healthy donors. Study context: Within an early data release were about 90 million unique TCRs drawn from HLA-typed donors. Of 398 genotyped donors, about 80% clustered with self-reported Caucasian donors. Findings and caveats of the study: The study reported that TCR beta sequences accurately predicted HLA-A and HLA-B alleles in most subjects. There were about 160 TCR beta chains listed as cytomegalovirus-associated.

In the PCR, 60 Vbeta and 13 Jbeta primers were used. The method was immunoSEQ multiplex PCR; TCRdb's version includes in-frame clones alone and lacks a portion of them. Of approximately 160,000 clones listed, more than 65% were seen once; the top ten hold approximately 2.8%. A remark on this clone: Its antigen remains unknown.

CDR1 and CDR2 (germline): LNHDA, SQIVND (reference sequence). Trimming stripped 4 bases from V and 0 bases from J, with 7 bases between. CDR3 size: 14 residues. This clonotype was obtained from a woman in her thirties or forties in good health and CMV-seropositive. The chain combines TRBV19 with TRBJ1-5, with D perhaps matching TRBD1 (5 bases). Sequencing was carried out using PBMCs. The CDR3 DNA is TGTGCCAGTAGTAAGGGGTATAGCAATCAGCCCCAGCATTTT. Residues: CASSKGYSNQPQHF.